This T cell receptor (beta chain) was sequenced in a study of OX40 agonist ivuxolimab in advanced cancers. Overall study: Patients were infused with ivuxolimab every 2 weeks at 0.01 to 10 mg/kg.

With 4 bases removed from V and 5 bases from J, the gap between germline ends came to 15 bases. The CDR3 runs 15 residues. CDR1 SGHRS and CDR2 YFSETQ come from the germline V gene. Generated by immunoSEQ multiplex PCR, the TCRdb table keeps only in-frame clones and is missing some. The data show 65,000 to 90,000 clones, approximately 90% seen once. The chain is built from TRBV5-1 and TRBJ2-2; the D call may be TRBD1 or TRBD2 (5 bases each). This specimen was CD4+ or CD8+ T cells sorted from blood, taken in a trial of the OX40 agonist ivuxolimab. This TCR derives from an adult with an advanced solid tumor such as melanoma, head and neck, liver or kidney cancer. CDR3 loop: CASSRTRDATGELFF. The CDR3, as DNA: TGCGCCAGCAGCCGGACCAGGGACGCGACCGGGGAGCTGTTTTTT. The full variable domain, with the rest looked up from reference TRBV5-1 and TRBJ2-2, is KAGVTQTPRYLIKTRGQQVTLSCSPISGHRSVSWYQQTPGQGLQFLFEYFSETQRNKGNFPGRFSGRQFSNSRSEMNVSTLELGDSALYLCASSRTRDATGELFFGEGSRLTVL.